The T cell receptor beta chain under discussion was sequenced for a study of shared clonotypes between healthy human individuals. Donation came from healthy HIV-negative adults that had no recent acute infections or vaccinations. Sequencing used immunoSEQ multiplex PCR; TCRdb keeps in-frame clones, though not all of them. The sample contains 1,500,000 or so clones, 98% to 99% of which appear only once. Of note for this clone: The junction departs from germline at one end; a sequencing error may be responsible.

Germline V gene lookup returns CDR1 SQVTM and CDR2 ANQGSEA. CDR3 length equals 13 residues. The TCR comes from a man aged 25 to 40 in good health. Sequencing used naive CD4+ T cells sorted from blood. This sample's subset: CD45RA+ positively selected. The gene calls are TRBV29-1 and TRBJ2-5; 7 bases fit TRBD2. The DNA end lines up better with TRBJ2-7; the J call may be wrong. The CDR3 loop reads CRVERGRRNEQYF. The DNA of the CDR3 is TGCAGAGTTGAGCGCGGGAGAAGGAACGAGCAGTACTTC.